This T cell receptor beta chain stems from a study of blood T cell repertoires in COVID-19. Study-wide context: Samples representing acute and convalescent COVID-19 were sourced from the United States, Italy and Spain. The cDNA or gDNA used as material had been derived from T cells, B-cell-depleted T cells, or PBMCs.

This clone came up once. In the source study's methods: Amplification of reference gene primers was used by the study to estimate nucleated cell counts. Measured with immunoSEQ multiplex PCR; TCRdb has only the in-frame clones, and not every one. The V and J calls and the clone size are those of that table, but D and trimming were determined from the DNA. The data contain more than 20,000 clones, more than 80% of them singletons. In germline, CDR1 is MNHNY, CDR2 SVGAGI (reference sequence). Trimming at V came to 8 bases and at J to 5 bases, leaving 9 bases not matched to a gene. This CDR3 has 14 amino acids.

The chain recombines TRBV6-6 with TRBJ2-5; 9 positions match TRBD2. This TCR was sampled from a human donor in a cohort sampled during active COVID-19. The material sequenced was peripheral blood. CDR3 protein: CASGQRGVRETQYF. CDR3 DNA: TGTGCCAGCGGCCAGCGGGGGGTGAGGGAGACCCAGTACTTC.